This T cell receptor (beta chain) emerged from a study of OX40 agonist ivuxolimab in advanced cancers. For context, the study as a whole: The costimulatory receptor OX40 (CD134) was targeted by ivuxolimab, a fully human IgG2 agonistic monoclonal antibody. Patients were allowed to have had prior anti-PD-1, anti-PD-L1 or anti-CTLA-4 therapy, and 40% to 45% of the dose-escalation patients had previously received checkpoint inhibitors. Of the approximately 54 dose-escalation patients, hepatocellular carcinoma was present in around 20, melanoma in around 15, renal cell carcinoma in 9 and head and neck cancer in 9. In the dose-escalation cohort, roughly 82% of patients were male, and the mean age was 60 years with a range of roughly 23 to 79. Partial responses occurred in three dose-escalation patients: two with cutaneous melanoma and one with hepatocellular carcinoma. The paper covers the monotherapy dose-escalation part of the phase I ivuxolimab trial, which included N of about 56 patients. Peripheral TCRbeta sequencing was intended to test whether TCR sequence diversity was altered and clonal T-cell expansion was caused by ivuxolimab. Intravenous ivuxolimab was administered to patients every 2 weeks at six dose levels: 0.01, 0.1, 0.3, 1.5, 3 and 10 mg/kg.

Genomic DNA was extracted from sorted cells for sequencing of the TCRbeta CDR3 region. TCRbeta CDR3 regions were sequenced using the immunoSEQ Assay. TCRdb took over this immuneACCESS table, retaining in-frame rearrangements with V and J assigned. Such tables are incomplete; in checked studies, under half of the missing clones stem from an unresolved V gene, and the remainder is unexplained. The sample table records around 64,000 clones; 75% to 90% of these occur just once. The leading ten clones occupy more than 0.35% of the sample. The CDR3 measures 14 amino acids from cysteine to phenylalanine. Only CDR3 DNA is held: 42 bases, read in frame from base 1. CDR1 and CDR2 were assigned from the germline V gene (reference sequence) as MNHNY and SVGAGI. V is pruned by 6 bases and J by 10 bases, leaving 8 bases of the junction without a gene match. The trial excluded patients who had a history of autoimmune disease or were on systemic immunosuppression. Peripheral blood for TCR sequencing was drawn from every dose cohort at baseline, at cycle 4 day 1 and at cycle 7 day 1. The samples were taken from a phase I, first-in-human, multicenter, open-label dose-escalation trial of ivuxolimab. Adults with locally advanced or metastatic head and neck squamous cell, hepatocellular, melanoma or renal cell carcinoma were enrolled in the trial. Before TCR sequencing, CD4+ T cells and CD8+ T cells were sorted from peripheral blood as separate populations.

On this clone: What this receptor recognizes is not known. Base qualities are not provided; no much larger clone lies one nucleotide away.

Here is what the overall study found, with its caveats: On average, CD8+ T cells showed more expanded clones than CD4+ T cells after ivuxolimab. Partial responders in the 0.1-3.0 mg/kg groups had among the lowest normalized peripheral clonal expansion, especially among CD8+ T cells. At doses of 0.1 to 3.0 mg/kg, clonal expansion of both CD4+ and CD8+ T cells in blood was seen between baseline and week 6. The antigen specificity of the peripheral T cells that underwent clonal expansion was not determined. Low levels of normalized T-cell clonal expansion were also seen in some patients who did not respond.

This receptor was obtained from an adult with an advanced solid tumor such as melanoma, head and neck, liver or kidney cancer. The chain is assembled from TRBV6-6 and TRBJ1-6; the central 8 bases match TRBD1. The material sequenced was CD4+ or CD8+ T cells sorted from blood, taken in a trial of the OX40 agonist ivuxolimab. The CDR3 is CASRPQGAGSPLHF. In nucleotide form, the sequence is TGTGCCAGCAGACCCCAGGGGGCAGGATCACCCCTCCACTTT.